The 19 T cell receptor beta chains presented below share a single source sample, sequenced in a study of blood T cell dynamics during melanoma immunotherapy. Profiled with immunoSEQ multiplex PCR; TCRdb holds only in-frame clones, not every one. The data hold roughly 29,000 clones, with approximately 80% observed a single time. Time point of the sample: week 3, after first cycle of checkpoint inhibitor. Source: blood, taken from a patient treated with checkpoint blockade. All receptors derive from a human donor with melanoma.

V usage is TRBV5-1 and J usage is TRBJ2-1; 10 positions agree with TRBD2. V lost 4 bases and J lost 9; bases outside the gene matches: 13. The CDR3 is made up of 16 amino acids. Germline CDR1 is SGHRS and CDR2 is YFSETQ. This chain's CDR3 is CASSRLDQAGGREQFF. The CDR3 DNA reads TGCGCCAGCAGCCGATTGGATCAAGCGGGGGGGCGTGAGCAGTTCTTC.

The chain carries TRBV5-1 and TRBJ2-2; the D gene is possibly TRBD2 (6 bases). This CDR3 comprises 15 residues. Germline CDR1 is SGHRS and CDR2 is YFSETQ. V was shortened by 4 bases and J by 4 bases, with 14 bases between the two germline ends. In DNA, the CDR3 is TGCGCCAGCAGCGTGACCGGGACTTCCACCGGGGAGCTGTTTTTT. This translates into CASSVTGTSTGELFF. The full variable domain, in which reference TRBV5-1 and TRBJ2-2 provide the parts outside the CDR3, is KAGVTQTPRYLIKTRGQQVTLSCSPISGHRSVSWYQQTPGQGLQFLFEYFSETQRNKGNFPGRFSGRQFSNSRSEMNVSTLELGDSALYLCASSVTGTSTGELFFGEGSRLTVL.

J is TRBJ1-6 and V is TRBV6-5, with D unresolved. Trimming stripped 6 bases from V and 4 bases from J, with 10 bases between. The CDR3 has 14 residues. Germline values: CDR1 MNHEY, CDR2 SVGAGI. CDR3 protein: CASSPGIYNSPLHF. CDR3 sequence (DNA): TGTGCCAGCAGCCCCGGGATTTATAATTCACCCCTCCACTTT.

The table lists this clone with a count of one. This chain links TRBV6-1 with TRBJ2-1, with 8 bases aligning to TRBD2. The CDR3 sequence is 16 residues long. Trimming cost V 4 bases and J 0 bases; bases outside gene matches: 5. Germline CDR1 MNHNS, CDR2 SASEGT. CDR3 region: CASSVRGGSSYNEQFF. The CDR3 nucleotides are TGTGCCAGCAGTGTCCGCGGGGGGAGCTCCTACAATGAGCAGTTCTTC.

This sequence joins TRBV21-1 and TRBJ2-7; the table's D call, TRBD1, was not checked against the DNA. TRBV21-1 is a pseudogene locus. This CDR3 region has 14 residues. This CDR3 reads CASTPPTGYYEQYF. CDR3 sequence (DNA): TGTGCCAGCACCCCCCCGACAGGATACTACGAGCAGTACTTC.

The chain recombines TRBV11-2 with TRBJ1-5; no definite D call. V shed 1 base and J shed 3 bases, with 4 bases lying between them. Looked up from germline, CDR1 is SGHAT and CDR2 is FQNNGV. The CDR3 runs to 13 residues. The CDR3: CASSLGVNQPQHF. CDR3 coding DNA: TGTGCCAGCAGCTTAGGGGTCAATCAGCCCCAGCATTTT. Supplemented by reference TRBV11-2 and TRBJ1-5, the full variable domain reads EAGVAQSPRYKIIEKRQSVAFWCNPISGHATLYWYQQILGQGPKLLIQFQNNGVVDDSQLPKDRFSAERLKGVDSTLKIQPAKLEDSAVYLCASSLGVNQPQHFGDGTRLSIL.

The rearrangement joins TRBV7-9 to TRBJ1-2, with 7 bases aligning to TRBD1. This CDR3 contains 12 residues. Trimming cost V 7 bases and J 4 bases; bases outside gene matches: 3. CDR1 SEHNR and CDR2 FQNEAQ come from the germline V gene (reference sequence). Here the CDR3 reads CASNRGGYGYTF. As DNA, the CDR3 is TGTGCCAGCAACAGGGGCGGCTATGGCTACACCTTC.

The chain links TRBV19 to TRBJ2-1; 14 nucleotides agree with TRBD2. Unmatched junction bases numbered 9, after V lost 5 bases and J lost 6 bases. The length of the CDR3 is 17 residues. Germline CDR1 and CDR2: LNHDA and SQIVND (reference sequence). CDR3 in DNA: TGTGCCAGTAGTCGACTAGCGGGGGGGCTCGTAATCAATGAGCAGTTCTTC. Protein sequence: CASSRLAGGLVINEQFF.

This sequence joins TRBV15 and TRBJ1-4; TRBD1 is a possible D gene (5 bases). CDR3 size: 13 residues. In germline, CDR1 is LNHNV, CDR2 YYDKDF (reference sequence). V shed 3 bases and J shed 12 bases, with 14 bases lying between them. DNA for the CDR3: TGTGCCACCAGCAGTTTTGACAGCTCGCAACTGTTTTTT. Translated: CATSSFDSSQLFF.

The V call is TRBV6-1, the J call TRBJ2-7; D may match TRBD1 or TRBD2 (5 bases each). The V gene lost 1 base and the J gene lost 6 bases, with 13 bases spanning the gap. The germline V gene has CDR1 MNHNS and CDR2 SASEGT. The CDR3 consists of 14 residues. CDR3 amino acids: CASSEVWDGPEQYF. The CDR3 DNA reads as TGTGCCAGCAGTGAAGTTTGGGACGGGCCCGAGCAGTACTTC.

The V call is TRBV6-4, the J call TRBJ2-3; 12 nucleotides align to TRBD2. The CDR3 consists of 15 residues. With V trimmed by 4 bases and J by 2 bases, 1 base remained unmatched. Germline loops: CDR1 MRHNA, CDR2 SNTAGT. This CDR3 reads CASSASGGATDTQYF. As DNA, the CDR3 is TGTGCCAGCAGTGCTAGCGGGGGGGCCACAGATACGCAGTATTTT.

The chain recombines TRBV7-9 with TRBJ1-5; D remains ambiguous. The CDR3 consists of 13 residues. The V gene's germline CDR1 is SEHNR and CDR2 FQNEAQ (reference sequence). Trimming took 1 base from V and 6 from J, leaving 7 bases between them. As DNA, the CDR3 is TGTGCCAGCAGCTTAGGCCCTGGTCAGCCCCAGCATTTT. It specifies CASSLGPGQPQHF.

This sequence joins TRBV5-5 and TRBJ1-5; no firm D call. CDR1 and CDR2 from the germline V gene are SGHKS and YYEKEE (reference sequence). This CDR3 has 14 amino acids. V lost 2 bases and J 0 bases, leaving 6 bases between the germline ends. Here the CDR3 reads CASSFQNSNQPQHF. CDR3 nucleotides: TGTGCCAGCAGCTTTCAGAATAGCAATCAGCCCCAGCATTTT.

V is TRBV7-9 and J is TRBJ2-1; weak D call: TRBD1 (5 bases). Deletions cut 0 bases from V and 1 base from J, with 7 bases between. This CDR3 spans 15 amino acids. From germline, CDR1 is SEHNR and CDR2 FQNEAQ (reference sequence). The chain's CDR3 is CASSLATVSYNEQFF. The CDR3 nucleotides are TGTGCCAGCAGCTTAGCGACAGTTTCCTACAATGAGCAGTTCTTC.

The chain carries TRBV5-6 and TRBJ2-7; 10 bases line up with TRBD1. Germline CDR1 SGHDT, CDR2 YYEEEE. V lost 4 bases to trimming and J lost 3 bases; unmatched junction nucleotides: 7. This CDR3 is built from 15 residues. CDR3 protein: CASSPGQGGYYEQYF. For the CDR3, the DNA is TGTGCCAGCAGCCCAGGACAGGGGGGCTACTACGAGCAGTACTTC.

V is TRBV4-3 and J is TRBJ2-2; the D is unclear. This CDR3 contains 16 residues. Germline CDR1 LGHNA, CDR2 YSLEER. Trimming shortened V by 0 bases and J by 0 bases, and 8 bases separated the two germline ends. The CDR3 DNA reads TGCGCCAGCAGCCAAGAATTAATCGCGAACACCGGGGAGCTGTTTTTT. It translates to CASSQELIANTGELFF.

This CDR3 reads CASSQDSLTGTEAFF. The CDR3 bases are TGCGCCAGCAGCCAAGATAGTTTGACGGGCACTGAAGCTTTCTTT. This sequence joins TRBV4-3 and TRBJ1-1; the D is unclear. Germline V gene data show CDR1 as LGHNA and CDR2 as YSLEER. Trimming removed 0 bases at V and 4 bases at J, with 12 bases between. This CDR3 contains 15 residues.

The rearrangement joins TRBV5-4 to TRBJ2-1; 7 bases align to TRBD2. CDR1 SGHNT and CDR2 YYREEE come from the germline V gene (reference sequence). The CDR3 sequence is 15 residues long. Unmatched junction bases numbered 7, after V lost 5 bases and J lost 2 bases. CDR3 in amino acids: CASRGRGLAYNEQFF. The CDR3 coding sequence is TGTGCCAGCAGGGGCCGAGGACTAGCCTACAATGAGCAGTTCTTC.

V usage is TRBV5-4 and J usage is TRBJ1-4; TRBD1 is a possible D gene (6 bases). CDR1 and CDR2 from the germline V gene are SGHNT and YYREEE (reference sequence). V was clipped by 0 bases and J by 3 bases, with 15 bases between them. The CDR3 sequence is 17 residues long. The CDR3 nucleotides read TGTGCCAGCAGCTTGGCCGGGGTGGGGGCTTCTAATGAAAAACTGTTTTTT. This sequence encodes CASSLAGVGASNEKLFF.